This T cell receptor beta chain comes out of a study of T-cell reconstitution after alpha-beta-depleted transplantation in children. Notes on the study in general: Surviving recipient T cells and thymic progenitors produced the high day-60 TCRbeta diversity seen in some patients. As was reported, about two months after transplant, alpha-beta T cells came from several hundred expanded graft clones. A year post-transplant, T-cell counts and diversity derived mostly from newly produced T cells.

Notes on this clonotype: What it recognizes is unknown.

The authors prepared the TCRbeta library with unique molecular identifiers. From the PCR reads, TCRdb called clonotypes with MiXCR, one entry per CDR3 protein. The sample has about 300,000 distinct CDR3 sequences, about 7.3% seen once. Germline V gene data show CDR1 as SGHRS and CDR2 as YFSETQ. CDR3 length: 16 amino acids. V lost 2 bases, J lost 1 base, and 7 bases stayed unmatched. This chain joins TRBV5-1 and TRBJ2-5, with 8 bases identical to TRBD1. The sequencing here drew on peripheral blood, taken 360 days after TCRalphabeta/CD19-depleted stem cell transplant. This sequence was found in a female patient between 2 and 15 years old who had a stem cell transplant for Fanconi anemia, so the T cells may come from the graft donor. The DNA for the CDR3 is TGCGCCAGCAGCTTAGACAGGGGCTCTACCCAAGAGACCCAGTACTTC. Its protein is CASSLDRGSTQETQYF. The full variable domain, rest sourced from reference TRBV5-1 and TRBJ2-5, is KAGVTQTPRYLIKTRGQQVTLSCSPISGHRSVSWYQQTPGQGLQFLFEYFSETQRNKGNFPGRFSGRQFSNSRSEMNVSTLELGDSALYLCASSLDRGSTQETQYFGPGTRLLVL.